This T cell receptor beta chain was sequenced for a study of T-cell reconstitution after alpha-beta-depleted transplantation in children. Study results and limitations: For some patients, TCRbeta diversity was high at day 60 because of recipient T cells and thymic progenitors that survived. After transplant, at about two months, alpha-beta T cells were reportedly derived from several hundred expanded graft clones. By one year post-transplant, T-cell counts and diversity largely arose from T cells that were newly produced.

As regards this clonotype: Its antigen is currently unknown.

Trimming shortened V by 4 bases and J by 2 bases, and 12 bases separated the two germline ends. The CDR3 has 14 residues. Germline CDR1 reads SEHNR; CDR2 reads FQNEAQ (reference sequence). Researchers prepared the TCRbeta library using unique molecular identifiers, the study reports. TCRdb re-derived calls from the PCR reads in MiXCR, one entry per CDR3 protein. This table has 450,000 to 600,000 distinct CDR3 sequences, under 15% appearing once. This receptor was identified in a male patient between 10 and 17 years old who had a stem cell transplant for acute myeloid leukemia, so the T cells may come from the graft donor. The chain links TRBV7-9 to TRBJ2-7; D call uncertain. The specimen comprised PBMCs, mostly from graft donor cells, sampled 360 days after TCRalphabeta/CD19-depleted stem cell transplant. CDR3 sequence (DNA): TGTGCCAGCAGCTACCAGGTCACTGCCTACGAGCAGTACTTC. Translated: CASSYQVTAYEQYF.